This TCR beta chain derives from a study of CD8+ T cells in alopecia areata. Trimming pared 0 bases from V and 0 bases from J, leaving 8 bases between. The CDR3 consists of 16 residues. CDR1 and CDR2 from the germline V gene are LNHNV and YYDKDF (reference sequence). Reverse transcribed after extraction, RNA yielded cDNA as the sequencing template. The data were produced by immunoSEQ multiplex PCR, yet TCRdb's version contains in-frame clones alone and is incomplete. The sample comprises 120,000 to 150,000 clones, around 87% of which are singletons, and roughly an eighth rests with the top ten. Treatment in this sample: oral pan-JAK inhibitor, 5-10 mg twice daily.

Here the sequenced sample was CD8+ T cells sorted from blood, taken at week 4, from a patient treated with tofacitinib. This clonotype was sampled from a human donor with alopecia areata. The rearrangement links TRBV15 to TRBJ2-2; D unclear. CDR3 DNA: TGTGCCACCAGCAGAGATCGTGCCACGAACACCGGGGAGCTGTTTTTT. This gives the protein CATSRDRATNTGELFF. Complete variable domain (other parts from reference TRBV15 and TRBJ2-2): DAMVIQNPRYQVTQFGKPVTLSCSQTLNHNVMYWYQQKSSQAPKLLFHYYDKDFNNEADTPDNFQSRRPNTSFCFLDIRSPGLGDTAMYLCATSRDRATNTGELFFGEGSRLTVL.